This TCR beta chain was observed in a study of CD8 T cells in Susac syndrome. Random hexamers served to reverse transcribe roughly 0.5 to 1 ug RNA. The immunoSEQ assay covered 54 Vbeta and 13 Jbeta segments for CDR3. TCRdb re-derived calls from the immunoSEQ multiplex PCR reads in MiXCR, one entry per CDR3 protein. Of 160,000 or so distinct CDR3 sequences listed, approximately 93% were seen once; the top ten hold about 0.19%. This clonotype has only a few counts. The multiple sclerosis controls, all treatment-naive patients, had relapsing-remitting disease that was stable or active. Negative isolation yielded CD8+ and CD4+ T cells; FACS enriched TEMRA cells. Germline V lookup: CDR1 SGHDT, CDR2 YYEEEE. The V and J ends lost 4 bases and 5 bases respectively, with 9 bases between them. The CDR3 runs to 12 residues.

This receptor was taken from a human donor with multiple sclerosis. The V and J genes are TRBV5-6 and TRBJ1-1; D is undetermined. Sequenced input: CD8+ T cells from PBMCs. The CDR3 loop reads CASSPLGTEAFF. CDR3 nucleotides: TGTGCCAGCAGCCCCTTGGGGACTGAAGCTTTCTTT.